This entry is about one T cell receptor (beta chain). As yet, its antigen is unknown. This entry belongs to a study of tumor-infiltrating lymphocytes in localized non-small cell lung cancer. Regarding the study as a whole: Higher tumor T cell infiltration than in uninvolved lung was supported by TCRbeta sequencing. T-cell fraction did not differ between immunotypes IM1 and IM2.

The CDR3 runs 18 residues. Germline CDR1 is SGHTA and CDR2 is FQGNSA. With 5 bases clipped from V and 5 bases from J, the junction kept 13 bases outside the gene matches. TCRdb's table, derived via immunoSEQ multiplex PCR, lists solely in-frame clones and lacks some. The sample lists 9,500 or so clones, roughly 80% seen once, with about 18% in the top ten. The TCR was taken from a human donor with non-small cell lung cancer. Source material: uninvolved lung tissue not adjacent to the tumor. The V and J genes are TRBV7-2 and TRBJ2-1; 12 bases match TRBD2. The chain's CDR3 is CASSRTSGMKRIHNEQFF. The CDR3, as DNA: TGTGCCAGCAGCCGGACTAGCGGGATGAAGAGAATCCACAATGAGCAGTTCTTC.